This T cell receptor (beta chain) stems from a study of blood T cell repertoires in COVID-19. For the study at large: T cells, B-cell-depleted T cells, or PBMCs provided the cDNA or gDNA that served as material.

Clones were read by immunoSEQ multiplex PCR, and TCRdb kept only the in-frame ones, dropping some. The table has over 150,000 clones, more than 85% seen once. The germline gives CDR1 WSHSY, CDR2 SAAADI. The CDR3 spans 18 residues. Unmatched junction bases numbered 16, after V lost 6 bases and J lost 3 bases. The material sequenced was PBMCs or T cells enriched from blood (not recorded which). The clonotype was recovered from a woman aged 50 to 65 who had recovered from COVID-19. J is TRBJ2-1 and V is TRBV10-2; 8 nucleotides match TRBD2. CDR3 protein: CASRGSTGPGLDYNEQFF. The DNA of the CDR3 is TGCGCCAGCAGGGGCTCAACAGGGCCGGGACTAGACTACAATGAGCAGTTCTTC.